What follows are 31 T cell receptor beta chains derived from one specimen sequenced in a study of T cell responses to AZD1222 COVID-19 vaccine. Produced via immunoSEQ multiplex PCR; TCRdb's table is partial and in-frame only. This table has about 120,000 clones, approximately 85% appearing once. Sequences were derived from peripheral blood, sampled on day 0 of AZD1222 vaccination. The receptor source for this set is an adult in good health.

The chain uses TRBV5-1 and TRBJ2-7; D tentatively fits TRBD1 or TRBD2 (5 bases each). The CDR3 loop spans 13 amino acids. Germline V gives CDR1 SGHRS, CDR2 YFSETQ. Trimming removed 5 bases from V and 3 bases from J, with 12 bases in between. CDR3 residues: CASRDERGYEQYF. CDR3 nucleotide sequence: TGCGCCAGCAGGGACGAGAGGGGCTACGAGCAGTACTTC. The whole variable domain, filled in from reference TRBV5-1 and TRBJ2-7, reads KAGVTQTPRYLIKTRGQQVTLSCSPISGHRSVSWYQQTPGQGLQFLFEYFSETQRNKGNFPGRFSGRQFSNSRSEMNVSTLELGDSALYLCASRDERGYEQYFGPGTRLTVT.

The V and J genes are TRBV3-1 (or the pseudogene TRBV3-2) and TRBJ2-7; the D gene is possibly TRBD2 (6 bases). The CDR3 sequence is 16 residues long. Germline loops: CDR1 LGHDT, CDR2 YNNKEL (reference sequence). V was shortened by 1 base and J by 0 bases, with 13 bases between the two germline ends. This CDR3 is CASSQGLAFSSYEQYF. The CDR3 bases are TGTGCCAGCAGCCAAGGTCTAGCGTTCAGCTCCTACGAGCAGTACTTC.

CDR3 protein: CASSYSAGGEKLFF. CDR3 in DNA: TGTGCCAGCAGCTACTCCGCAGGGGGTGAAAAACTGTTTTTT. The chain has TRBV7-9 and TRBJ1-4; TRBD1 matches 7 bases. CDR3 length: 14 amino acids. V lost 4 bases to trimming and J lost 7 bases; unmatched junction nucleotides: 6. Germline V CDR1 and CDR2: SEHNR, FQNEAQ (reference sequence).

The chain is built from TRBV7-9 and TRBJ1-1, with D unclear. Deletions cut 0 bases from V and 4 bases from J, with 15 bases between. Germline V gene lookup returns CDR1 SEHNR and CDR2 FQNEAQ (reference sequence). The CDR3 is made up of 16 amino acids. CDR3 nucleotides: TGTGCCAGCAGCTTAGCGGGCAGCTTGAAGGGCACTGAAGCTTTCTTT. It codes for CASSLAGSLKGTEAFF.

This chain uses TRBV6-1 with TRBJ1-2; D might be TRBD1 (6 bases). This CDR3 spans 12 amino acids. Per the germline V gene, CDR1 is MNHNS and CDR2 is SASEGT. Trimming took off 4 bases at V and 5 bases at J, with 8 bases between the two ends. Here the CDR3 reads CASSADRYGYTF. The CDR3 bases are TGTGCCAGCAGTGCGGACAGATATGGCTACACCTTC.

The gene calls are TRBV7-6 and TRBJ1-3; D gene ambiguous. This CDR3 is 15 amino acids long. The V end lost 7 bases, the J end lost 0 bases, and 13 bases lay between the germline ends. Germline V lookup: CDR1 SGHVS, CDR2 FNYEAQ. Here the CDR3 reads CASTPLVGSGNTIYF. DNA of the CDR3: TGTGCCAGCACCCCTCTTGTGGGCTCTGGAAACACCATATATTTT.

This clone was detected a few times. The chain uses TRBV3-1 (or the pseudogene TRBV3-2) and TRBJ2-3; a possible D gene is TRBD2 (6 bases). V was clipped by 4 bases and J by 6 bases, with 20 bases between them. Per the germline V gene, CDR1 is LGHDT and CDR2 is YNNKEL (reference sequence). The CDR3 runs to 16 residues. The CDR3 reads CASSLTLAATVDTQYF. The CDR3, as DNA: TGTGCCAGCAGCCTAACACTAGCCGCAACGGTCGATACGCAGTATTTT.

The V gene is TRBV12-3 or TRBV12-4, the J gene TRBJ1-1; no firm D call. The ends were cut back, 5 bases at V and 7 bases at J, with 11 bases in the middle. The CDR3 spans 12 residues. The CDR3: CASSPGSYEAFF. CDR3 nucleotide sequence: TGTGCCAGCAGTCCCGGGTCCTATGAAGCTTTCTTT.

V is TRBV6-2 or TRBV6-3 and J is TRBJ2-7, with D uncertain. The CDR3 contains 12 residues. Germline lookup yields CDR1 MNHEY and CDR2 SVGEGT. Trimming stripped 6 bases from V and 2 bases from J, with 8 bases between. This CDR3 reads CASSTGTYEQYF. For the CDR3, the DNA is TGTGCCAGCAGCACCGGCACCTACGAGCAGTACTTC.

This chain links TRBV19 with TRBJ2-1, with D tentatively TRBD2 (6 bases). CDR1 and CDR2 from the germline V gene are LNHDA and SQIVND (reference sequence). The CDR3 loop spans 14 amino acids. V dropped 9 bases and J dropped 9 bases, with 21 bases sitting between them. The CDR3 nucleotides read TGTGCCAGCCAGACGACCGGAACGGGGGTTGAGCAGTTCTTC. Its protein is CASQTTGTGVEQFF.

This chain connects TRBV29-1 to TRBJ1-1, with TRBD1 matching 11 bases. CDR1 is SQVTM and CDR2 is ANQGSEA in the germline V gene. V lost 7 bases to trimming and J lost 1 base; unmatched junction nucleotides: 5. The CDR3 contains 14 residues. The CDR3 protein is CSGGTGGRNTEAFF. The CDR3, as DNA: TGCAGCGGTGGGACAGGGGGAAGGAACACTGAAGCTTTCTTT.

The rearrangement links TRBV24-1 to TRBJ2-7; 10 bases map to TRBD1. The length of the CDR3 is 14 residues. The germline V gene encodes CDR1 KGHDR and CDR2 SFDVKD. Trimming at V came to 6 bases and at J to 5 bases, leaving 6 bases not matched to a gene. This CDR3 reads CATSLGQGLDEQYF. The CDR3 bases are TGTGCCACCAGTCTGGGACAGGGGTTGGACGAGCAGTACTTC.

V usage is TRBV6-2 or TRBV6-3 and J usage is TRBJ2-7; 11 nucleotides align to TRBD2. Germline CDR1 is MNHEY and CDR2 is SVGEGT. The CDR3 spans 16 residues. After removal of 2 bases from V and 5 bases from J, the junction contained 8 bases not matched to a gene. The CDR3: CASSYRLAGTDNEQYF. CDR3 DNA sequence: TGTGCCAGCAGTTACCGACTAGCGGGAACGGACAACGAGCAGTACTTC.

The chain links TRBV5-1 to TRBJ1-4; D unresolved. The germline gives CDR1 SGHRS, CDR2 YFSETQ. Trimming took 4 bases from V and 5 from J, leaving 12 bases between them. This CDR3 has 14 amino acids. CDR3 in DNA: TGCGCCAGCAGCCAAGGACGGAGCAATGAAAAACTGTTTTTT. It yields the protein CASSQGRSNEKLFF.

The rearrangement links TRBV9 to TRBJ2-5, with a tentative D call TRBD2 (6 bases). This CDR3 has 16 amino acids. Trimming left V 5 bases short and J 2 bases short, with 19 bases between. CDR1 and CDR2 (germline): SGDLS, YYNGEE. The CDR3 DNA reads as TGTGCCAGCAGATCATTCAGGAGGGGTTTTCAAGAGACCCAGTACTTC. It codes for CASRSFRRGFQETQYF.

The chain couples TRBV2 to TRBJ2-7; a weak D match, TRBD2 (5 bases). V lost 6 bases to trimming and J lost 3 bases, with 9 bases between them. CDR1 is SNHLY, CDR2 FYNNEI, per germline. The CDR3 consists of 12 residues. CDR3 coding DNA: TGTGCCAGCAGGGCGGGCTTCTACGAGCAGTACTTC. Translating gives CASRAGFYEQYF.

About this clone: Other DNA sequences of this sample code for an identical CDR3. The CDR3 DNA sequence: TGTGCCAGCAGCTCGGGACAGGGGTACACCGGGGAGCTGTTTTTT. This translates into CASSSGQGYTGELFF. The chain couples TRBV11-3 to TRBJ2-2, with TRBD1 matching 10 bases. The CDR3 is made up of 15 amino acids. V was pared by 4 bases and J by 3 bases, with 2 bases of the junction left unmatched. The germline gives CDR1 SGHNT, CDR2 YENEEA.

The chain couples TRBV9 to TRBJ1-2, with D perhaps TRBD1 (5 bases). The germline V gene has CDR1 SGDLS and CDR2 YYNGEE. The CDR3 spans 15 residues. The V end was cut by 4 bases, the J end by 0 bases, with 13 bases between. The CDR3 nucleotides read TGTGCCAGCAGCCCCGGACACACTACTAACTATGGCTACACCTTC. The encoded protein is CASSPGHTTNYGYTF.

The chain carries TRBV18 and TRBJ1-5, with D hard to call. Germline V CDR1 and CDR2: KGHSH, LQKENI. The length of the CDR3 is 15 residues. V lost 2 bases, J lost 4 bases, and 12 bases lay in between. The DNA for the CDR3 is TGTGCCAGCTCACCAGCTACCTCGAGGAATCAGCCCCAGCATTTT. It is translated as CASSPATSRNQPQHF.

Points on this clone: The sample holds other DNA sequences that translate to the same CDR3. V is TRBV29-1 and J is TRBJ2-7; no clear D gene. Trimming took 4 bases from V and 2 from J, leaving 6 bases between them. The CDR3 consists of 11 residues. From germline, CDR1 is SQVTM and CDR2 ANQGSEA. The CDR3 DNA follows: TGCAGCGTTGTTCGGGCCTACGAGCAGTACTTC. Translating gives CSVVRAYEQYF.

The sample holds a few counts of this clone. V is TRBV27 and J is TRBJ2-7; D tentatively fits TRBD1 or TRBD2 (5 bases each). The CDR3 runs 15 residues. Germline V gene lookup returns CDR1 MNHEY and CDR2 SMNVEV (reference sequence). V dropped 10 bases and J dropped 5 bases, with 24 bases sitting between them. The CDR3 region has the DNA TGTGCCACCCCCCTGCCGCCAGGGAGTGTAGACGAGCAGTACTTC. Protein sequence: CATPLPPGSVDEQYF.

This clone was counted between two and nine times. The chain carries TRBV5-1 and TRBJ2-7; 10 bases line up with TRBD1. V was pared by 4 bases and J by 2 bases, with 9 bases of the junction left unmatched. CDR3 length: 16 residues. Germline V gene data show CDR1 as SGHRS and CDR2 as YFSETQ. CDR3 nucleotides: TGCGCCAGCAGCGTTACGGGGGACAGGGGACCCTACGAGCAGTACTTC. Its protein product is CASSVTGDRGPYEQYF.

The rearrangement uses TRBV24-1 and TRBJ2-7; D is uncertain. Germline V CDR1 and CDR2: KGHDR, SFDVKD. The CDR3 is made up of 13 amino acids. Trimming cost V 2 bases and J 4 bases, with 8 bases left between them. In DNA, the CDR3 is TGTGCCACCAGTGATTCCACAGAATACGAGCAGTACTTC. This codes for CATSDSTEYEQYF.

V gene TRBV7-2 combines with J gene TRBJ1-1; D is unclear. Between the trimmed V and J ends, which lost 7 bases and 8 bases, there was a span of 20 bases. Germline loops: CDR1 SGHTA, CDR2 FQGNSA. The CDR3 loop spans 14 amino acids. This CDR3 is CASTPRTETNEAFF. CDR3 nucleotide sequence: TGTGCCAGCACCCCAAGGACCGAGACAAACGAAGCTTTCTTT. The full variable domain, with the rest looked up from reference TRBV7-2 and TRBJ1-1, is GAGVSQSPSNKVTEKGKDVELRCDPISGHTALYWYRQSLGQGLEFLIYFQGNSAPDKSGLPSDRFSAERTGGSVSTLTIQRTQQEDSAVYLCASTPRTETNEAFFGQGTRLTVV.

This clone was detected only a few times. The J gene is TRBJ2-3, the V gene TRBV11-3; 7 bases are a match to TRBD2. Germline V gene sequence: CDR1 SGHNT, CDR2 YENEEA. V gave up 3 bases and J gave up 4 bases; unmatched junction bases: 7. The CDR3 has 15 amino acids. For the CDR3, the DNA is TGTGCCAGCAGCTTTAGACTAGCTTCCTCAGATACGCAGTATTTT. Its protein product is CASSFRLASSDTQYF.

This chain uses TRBV3-1 (or the pseudogene TRBV3-2) with TRBJ2-7; 9 bases line up with TRBD1. From germline, CDR1 is LGHDT and CDR2 YNNKEL (reference sequence). There are 16 residues in the CDR3. The ends lost 5 bases at V and 4 bases at J; junction bases unmatched: 12. In DNA, the CDR3 is TGTGCCAGCAGCTCTTCGGACAGGGGTGGTGGGTACGAGCAGTACTTC. It encodes CASSSSDRGGGYEQYF.

V gene TRBV29-1 combines with J gene TRBJ1-3, with D possibly matching TRBD1 (5 bases). Trimming stripped 4 bases from V and 1 base from J, with 8 bases between. The CDR3 runs to 13 residues. Germline V CDR1 and CDR2: SQVTM, ANQGSEA. The CDR3 loop reads CSVGGFSGNTIYF. The CDR3 nucleotides are TGCAGCGTTGGGGGGTTTTCTGGAAACACCATATATTTT.

CDR3 loop: CAWSTRDEQFF. The CDR3 DNA sequence: TGTGCCTGGAGTACCCGGGATGAGCAGTTCTTC. The rearrangement uses TRBV30 and TRBJ2-1; D unclear. V gave up 2 bases and J gave up 8 bases, with 7 bases separating them. Germline-derived CDR1 and CDR2 are GTSNPN and SVGIG (reference sequence). This CDR3 comprises 11 residues. The full variable domain, in which reference TRBV30 and TRBJ2-1 provide the parts outside the CDR3, is SQTIHQWPATLVQPVGSPLSLECTVEGTSNPNLYWYRQAAGRGLQLLFYSVGIGQISSEVPQNLSASRPQDRQFILSSKKLLLSDSGFYLCAWSTRDEQFFGPGTRLTVL.

The chain carries TRBV18 and TRBJ2-2; TRBD2 aligns across 7 bases. The ends lost 6 bases at V and 0 bases at J; junction bases unmatched: 16. The CDR3 has 19 amino acids. Germline CDR1 and CDR2: KGHSH and LQKENI. CDR3 residues: CASSPTWASGATNTGELFF. The CDR3 region has the DNA TGTGCCAGCTCCCCTACCTGGGCTAGCGGAGCGACGAACACCGGGGAGCTGTTTTTT.

The chain is built from TRBV28 and TRBJ1-2; D perhaps matches TRBD1 (6 bases). The CDR3 has 17 amino acids. V lost 4 bases and J lost 3, with 21 bases in between. Germline CDR1 MDHEN, CDR2 SYDVKM. The CDR3, as DNA: TGTGCCAGCAGTTCCCTTTCCGCCCTTGGACAGCACTATGGCTACACCTTC. Its protein product is CASSSLSALGQHYGYTF.

V and J are TRBV2 and TRBJ2-7; possibly TRBD1 for D (6 bases). CDR1 and CDR2 (germline): SNHLY, FYNNEI. Trimming took 8 bases from V and 5 from J, leaving 13 bases between them. The CDR3 length is 12 residues. The CDR3 sequence is CASGRTVHEQYF. CDR3 bases: TGTGCCAGCGGTCGGACAGTCCACGAGCAGTACTTC.